This TCR beta chain was captured by sequencing in a study of blood T cell repertoires in COVID-19 (TCRdb year 2020). With respect to the entire study: The collaborator samples originated in the United States, Italy and Spain and spanned the acute and convalescent phases of COVID-19. The material from the prospective study consisted of cDNA or gDNA derived from T cells, B-cell-depleted T cells, or PBMCs. The dataset comprised deeply sampled blood TCRbeta repertoires from subjects exposed to, actively infected with, or recovered from COVID-19. A freely available public database, intended as a resource for researchers studying the immune response to SARS-CoV-2, is where the repertoires were released. The samples were drawn from the first 160 participants of the ongoing ImmuneRACE study and from 1,254 subjects provided by 6 global collaborators. Nearly every sample came with metadata listing a de-identified subject ID, COVID-19 status, age in years and sex. Where HLA class I and class II types were available, the types were taken from metadata supplied by the sample provider, not from assay-based typing. Here is what the overall study found, with its caveats: The amount of clinical and demographic metadata varied by source and participant and was provided uncurated.

TCRbeta CDR3 regions were amplified from genomic DNA using the immunoSEQ Assay, a bias-controlled multiplex PCR. Per the authors' processing: The number of nucleated cells in each sample was estimated by amplification of reference gene primers within the assay. To quantify the absolute abundance of each unique TCRbeta CDR3 rearrangement, sequence reads were collapsed and filtered. For each sample, productive Simpson clonality was calculated by taking the square root of Simpson's diversity index across productive rearrangements. Sourced from immuneACCESS, this table was stored by TCRdb with only in-frame sequences that have V and J called. A share of the clones is absent; for the studies checked, an unresolved V gene accounts for under half, and the remainder has no known explanation. The V and J calls and clone size were taken over from that table, and D and trimming were inferred from the DNA. The sample yields roughly 30,000 clones; roughly 65% were counted once. The ten largest clones take up around 16% of the sample.

Collaborating institutions collected whole blood in K2EDTA tubes following their own protocols. For TCRbeta analysis, collaborators shipped samples in one of three forms: frozen whole blood, isolated PBMCs, or DNA extracted from either of those sample types. There are 14 amino acids in the CDR3, from cysteine to phenylalanine inclusive. Only the CDR3 DNA stays, 42 bases, in frame from base 1. V loses 0 bases, J loses 10 bases, and the germline ends lie 16 bases apart. As encoded in the germline V gene, CDR1 is SGHRS while CDR2 is YFSETQ. This clone was recorded only once. There is no known antigen for this receptor. Base-call qualities are not available, and no considerably larger clone is one nucleotide away.

The receptor was derived from a human donor in a cohort sampled during active COVID-19. The chain is encoded by TRBV5-1 joined to TRBJ1-2; the D gene remains uncertain. The specimen was peripheral blood. The sequenced DNA is TGCGCCAGCAGCTTGGCCGTCGGCAGCGATGTCTACACCTTC. The translation is CASSLAVGSDVYTF.